This TCR beta chain comes out of a study of beta chain features in type 1 diabetes. Study-wide results and limits: It was not settled here whether HLA type affects TCRB rearrangement.

A word on this clone: What it binds is unknown.

Expressed TCRB transcripts were sequenced, since all the RNA that had been isolated was reverse transcribed. Reads from naive, central memory and regulatory T cell samples averaged about 3.9 million. Method: immunoSEQ multiplex PCR; TCRdb's copy keeps in-frame clones and lacks some. The repertoire holds 900,000 or so clones, with 17% as singletons. The CDR3 is 15 residues long. Germline lookup yields CDR1 SNHLY and CDR2 FYNNEI. Trimming stripped 2 bases from V and 2 bases from J, with 13 bases between. Sequenced input: naive CD4+ T cells from blood. This rearrangement joins TRBV2 to TRBJ2-7; perhaps TRBD2 as D (6 bases). The TCR originated in a woman aged 18-29 years in good health. The CDR3 is CASSESPGVAYEQYF. The CDR3 bases are TGTGCCAGCAGTGAAAGCCCGGGAGTGGCCTACGAGCAGTACTTC.